The present entry profiles one T cell receptor (beta chain) with its context. Data came from immunoSEQ multiplex PCR; TCRdb stores just in-frame clones and leaves some out. The data contain tens of thousands of clones, around 81% of them singletons. The CDR3 has 16 residues. V shed 4 bases and J 1 base; nucleotides not matched to a gene: 4. Germline assignment: CDR1 SGDLS and CDR2 YYNGEE. This specimen belongs to a study of control samples from healthy donors and cancer patients. The rearrangement joins TRBV9 to TRBJ2-3; 12 bases map to TRBD2. This receptor was obtained from a man aged 30-40 years in good health. Sequenced sample: blood. The CDR3 reads CASSLRTSGGTDTQYF. CDR3 bases: TGTGCCAGCAGCCTCCGGACTAGCGGGGGCACAGATACGCAGTATTTT.